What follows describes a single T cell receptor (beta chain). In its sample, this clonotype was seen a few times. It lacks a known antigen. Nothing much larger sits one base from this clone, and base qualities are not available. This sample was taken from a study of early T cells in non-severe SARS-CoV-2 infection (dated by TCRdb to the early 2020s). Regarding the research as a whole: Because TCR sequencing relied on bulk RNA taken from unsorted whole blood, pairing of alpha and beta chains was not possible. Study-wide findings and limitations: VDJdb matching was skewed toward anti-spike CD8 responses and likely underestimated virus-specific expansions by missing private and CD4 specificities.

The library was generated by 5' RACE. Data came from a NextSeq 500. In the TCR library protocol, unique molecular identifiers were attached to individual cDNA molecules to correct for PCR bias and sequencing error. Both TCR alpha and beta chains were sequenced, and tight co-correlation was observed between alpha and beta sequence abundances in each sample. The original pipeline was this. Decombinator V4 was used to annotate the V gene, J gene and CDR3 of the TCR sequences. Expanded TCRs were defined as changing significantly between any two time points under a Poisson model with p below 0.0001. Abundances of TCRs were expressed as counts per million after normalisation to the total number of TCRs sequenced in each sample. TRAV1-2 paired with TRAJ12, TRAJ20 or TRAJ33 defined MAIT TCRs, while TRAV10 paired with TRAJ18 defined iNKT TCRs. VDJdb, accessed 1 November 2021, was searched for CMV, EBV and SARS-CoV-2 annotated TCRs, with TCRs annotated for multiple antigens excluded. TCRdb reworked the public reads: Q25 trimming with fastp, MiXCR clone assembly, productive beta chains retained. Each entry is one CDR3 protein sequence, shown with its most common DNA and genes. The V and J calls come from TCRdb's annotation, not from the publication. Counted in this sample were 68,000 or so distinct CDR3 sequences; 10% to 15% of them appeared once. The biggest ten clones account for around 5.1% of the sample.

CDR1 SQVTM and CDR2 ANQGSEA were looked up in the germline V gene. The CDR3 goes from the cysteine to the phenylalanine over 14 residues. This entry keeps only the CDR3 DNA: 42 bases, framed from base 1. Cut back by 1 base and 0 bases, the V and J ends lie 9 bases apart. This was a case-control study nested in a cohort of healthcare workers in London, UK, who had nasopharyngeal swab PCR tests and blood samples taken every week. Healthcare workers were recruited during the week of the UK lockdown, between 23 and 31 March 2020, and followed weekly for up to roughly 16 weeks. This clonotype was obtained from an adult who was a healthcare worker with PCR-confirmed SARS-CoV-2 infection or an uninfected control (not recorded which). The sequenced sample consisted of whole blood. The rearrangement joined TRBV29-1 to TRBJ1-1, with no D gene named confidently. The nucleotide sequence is TGCAGCGTTGAAGGGACGGGTCTGAACACTGAAGCTTTCTTT. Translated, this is CSVEGTGLNTEAFF. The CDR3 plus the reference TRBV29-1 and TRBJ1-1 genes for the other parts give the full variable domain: SAVISQKPSRDICQRGTSLTIQCQVDSQVTMMFWYRQQPGQSLTLIATANQGSEATYESGFVIDKFPISRPNLTFSTLTVSNMSPEDSSIYLCSVEGTGLNTEAFFGQGTRLTVV.